This T cell receptor (beta chain) is drawn from a study of shared clonotypes between healthy human individuals. Notes on the study in general: Compared with clonotypes that all four donors shared, non-shared clonotypes had lower generation probabilities.

Trimming at V came to 9 bases and at J to 8 bases, leaving 6 bases not matched to a gene. Germline assignment: CDR1 MNHNY and CDR2 SVGAGI (reference sequence). This CDR3 is 12 amino acids long. For each subset, genomic DNA was distributed in equal portions over several immunoSEQ plates. Repertoires were generated with immunoSEQ multiplex PCR, while TCRdb's copy carries only in-frame clones and drops some. The table lists 2.5 million or so clones, more than 90% of them singletons. In regard to this clone: Its antigen is unidentified.

The chain carries TRBV6-6 and TRBJ1-3; 8 nucleotides line up with TRBD1. This sequence was found in a man aged 18 to 30 in good health. The specimen was naive CD4+ T cells sorted from blood. Subset described: CD45RA+ positively selected. CDR3 loop: CASQGAEHTIYF. The CDR3 DNA reads as TGTGCCAGTCAGGGGGCGGAACACACCATATATTTT.